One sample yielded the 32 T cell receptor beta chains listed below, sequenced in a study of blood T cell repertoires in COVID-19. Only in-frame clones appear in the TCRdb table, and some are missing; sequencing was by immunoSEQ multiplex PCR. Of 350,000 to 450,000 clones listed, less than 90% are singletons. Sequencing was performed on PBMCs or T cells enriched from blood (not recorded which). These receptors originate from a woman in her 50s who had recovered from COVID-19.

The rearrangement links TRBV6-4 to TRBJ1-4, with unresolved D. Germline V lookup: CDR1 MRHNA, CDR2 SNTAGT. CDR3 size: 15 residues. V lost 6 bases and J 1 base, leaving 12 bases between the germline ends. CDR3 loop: CASSATIGTNEKLFF. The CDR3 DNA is TGTGCCAGCAGCGCTACGATTGGAACTAATGAAAAACTGTTTTTT.

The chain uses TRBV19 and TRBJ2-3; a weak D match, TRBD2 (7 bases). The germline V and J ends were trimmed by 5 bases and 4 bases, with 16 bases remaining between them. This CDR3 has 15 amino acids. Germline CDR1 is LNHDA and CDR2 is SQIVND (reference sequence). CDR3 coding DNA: TGTGCCAGTAGTGGGGGGGGCTCCAGTGCAGATACGCAGTATTTT. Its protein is CASSGGGSSADTQYF.

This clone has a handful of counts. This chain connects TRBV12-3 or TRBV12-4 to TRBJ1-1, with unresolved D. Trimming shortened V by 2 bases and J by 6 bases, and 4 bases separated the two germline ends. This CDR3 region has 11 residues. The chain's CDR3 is CASSLQAEAFF. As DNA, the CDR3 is TGTGCCAGCAGTTTACAGGCTGAAGCTTTCTTT.

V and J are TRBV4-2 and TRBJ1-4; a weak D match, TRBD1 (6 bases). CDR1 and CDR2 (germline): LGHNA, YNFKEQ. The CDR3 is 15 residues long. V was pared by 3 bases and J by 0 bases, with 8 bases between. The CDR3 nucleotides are TGTGCCAGCAGCCAGGGACAAACAACTAATGAAAAACTGTTTTTT. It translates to CASSQGQTTNEKLFF.

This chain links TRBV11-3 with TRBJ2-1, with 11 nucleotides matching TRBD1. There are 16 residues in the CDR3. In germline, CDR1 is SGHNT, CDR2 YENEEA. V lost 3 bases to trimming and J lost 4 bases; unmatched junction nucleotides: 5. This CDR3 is CASSFRDRGLYNEQFF. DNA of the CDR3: TGTGCCAGCAGCTTCCGGGACAGGGGGTTGTACAATGAGCAGTTCTTC.

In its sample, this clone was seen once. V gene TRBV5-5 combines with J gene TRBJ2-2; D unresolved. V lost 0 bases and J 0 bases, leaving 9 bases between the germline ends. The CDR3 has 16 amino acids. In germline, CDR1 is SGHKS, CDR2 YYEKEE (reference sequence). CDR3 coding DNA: TGTGCCAGCAGCTTGGTGCTCAGAACGAACACCGGGGAGCTGTTTTTT. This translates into CASSLVLRTNTGELFF.

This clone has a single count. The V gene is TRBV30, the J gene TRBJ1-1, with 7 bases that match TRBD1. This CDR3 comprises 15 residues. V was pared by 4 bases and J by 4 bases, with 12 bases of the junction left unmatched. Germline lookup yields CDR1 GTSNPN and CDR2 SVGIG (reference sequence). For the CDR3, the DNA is TGTGCCTGGAATTGGCAGGGGGTATTAGTCACTGAAGCTTTCTTT. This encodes CAWNWQGVLVTEAFF.

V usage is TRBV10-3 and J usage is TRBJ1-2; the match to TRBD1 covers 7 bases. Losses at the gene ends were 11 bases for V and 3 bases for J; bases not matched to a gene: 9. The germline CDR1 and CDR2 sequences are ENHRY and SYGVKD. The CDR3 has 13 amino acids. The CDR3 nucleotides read TGTGCCTCCCACGGACAGGACGACTATGGCTACACCTTC. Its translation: CASHGQDDYGYTF.

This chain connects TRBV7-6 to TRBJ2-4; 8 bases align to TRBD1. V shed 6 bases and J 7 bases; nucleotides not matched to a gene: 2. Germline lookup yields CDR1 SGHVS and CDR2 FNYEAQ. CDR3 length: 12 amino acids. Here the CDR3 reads CASRTGENIQYF. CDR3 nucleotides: TGTGCCAGCAGGACAGGGGAGAACATTCAGTACTTC.

The CDR3 DNA reads as TGTGCCAGCAGCCCGGGGATGGGCGCCGGGGAGCTGTTTTTT. Translating gives CASSPGMGAGELFF. The chain joins TRBV7-3 to TRBJ2-2, with D tentatively TRBD2 (5 bases). Germline values: CDR1 SGHTA, CDR2 FQGTGA. Between the trimmed V and J ends, which lost 5 bases and 6 bases, there was a span of 13 bases. The CDR3 totals 14 residues.

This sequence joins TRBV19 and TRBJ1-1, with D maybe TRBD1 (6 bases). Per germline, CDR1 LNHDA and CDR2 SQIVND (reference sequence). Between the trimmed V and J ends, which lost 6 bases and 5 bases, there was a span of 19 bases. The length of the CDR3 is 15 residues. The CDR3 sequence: CASRNTGSWRTEAFF. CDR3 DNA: TGTGCCAGTAGAAATACAGGGAGTTGGAGAACTGAAGCTTTCTTT. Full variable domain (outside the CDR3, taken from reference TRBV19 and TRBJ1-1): DGGITQSPKYLFRKEGQNVTLSCEQNLNHDAMYWYRQDPGQGLRLIYYSQIVNDFQKGDIAEGYSVSREKKESFPLTVTSAQKNPTAFYLCASRNTGSWRTEAFFGQGTRLTVV.

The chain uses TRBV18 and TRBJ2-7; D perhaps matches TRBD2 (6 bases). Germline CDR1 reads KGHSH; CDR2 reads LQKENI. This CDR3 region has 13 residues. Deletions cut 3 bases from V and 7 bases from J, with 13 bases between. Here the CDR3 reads CASSPGTEGEQYF. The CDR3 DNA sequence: TGTGCCAGCTCACCGGGCACGGAGGGGGAGCAGTACTTC.

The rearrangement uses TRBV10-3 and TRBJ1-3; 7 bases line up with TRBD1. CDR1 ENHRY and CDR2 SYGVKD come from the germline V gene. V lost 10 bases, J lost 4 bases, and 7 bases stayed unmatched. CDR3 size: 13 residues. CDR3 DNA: TGTGCCACCGGGGACAGCATGGGAAACACCATATATTTT. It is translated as CATGDSMGNTIYF.

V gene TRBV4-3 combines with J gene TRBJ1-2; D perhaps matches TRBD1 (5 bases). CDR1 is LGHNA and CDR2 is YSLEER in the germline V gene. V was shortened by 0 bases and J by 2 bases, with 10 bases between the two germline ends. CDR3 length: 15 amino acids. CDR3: CASSQDVGGNYGYTF. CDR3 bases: TGCGCCAGCAGCCAAGATGTGGGGGGAAACTATGGCTACACCTTC.

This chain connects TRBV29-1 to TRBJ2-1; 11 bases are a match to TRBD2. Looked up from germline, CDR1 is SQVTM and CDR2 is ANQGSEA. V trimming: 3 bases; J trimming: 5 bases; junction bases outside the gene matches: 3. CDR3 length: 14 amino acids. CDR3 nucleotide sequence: TGCAGCGTTGAGGGACTAGCGGCCGACAATGAGCAGTTCTTC. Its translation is CSVEGLAADNEQFF.

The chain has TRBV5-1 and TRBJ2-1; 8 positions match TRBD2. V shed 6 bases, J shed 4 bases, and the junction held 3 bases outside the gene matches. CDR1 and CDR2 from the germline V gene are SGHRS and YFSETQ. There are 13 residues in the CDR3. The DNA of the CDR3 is TGCGCCAGCACGCGGGGGGTATACAATGAGCAGTTCTTC. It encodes CASTRGVYNEQFF.

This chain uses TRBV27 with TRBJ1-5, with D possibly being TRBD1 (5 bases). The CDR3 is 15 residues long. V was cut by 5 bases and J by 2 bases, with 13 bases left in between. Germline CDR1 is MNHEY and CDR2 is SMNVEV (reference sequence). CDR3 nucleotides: TGTGCCAGCAGTCCCCGGGGGGGTGGCAATCAGCCCCAGCATTTT. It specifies CASSPRGGGNQPQHF.

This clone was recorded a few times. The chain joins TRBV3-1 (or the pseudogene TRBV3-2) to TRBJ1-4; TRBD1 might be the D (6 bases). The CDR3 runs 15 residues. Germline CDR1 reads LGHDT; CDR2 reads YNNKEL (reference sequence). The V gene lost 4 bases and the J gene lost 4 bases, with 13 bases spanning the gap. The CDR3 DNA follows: TGTGCCAGCAGCCGGAGGGGAGGGGGTAATGAAAAACTGTTTTTT. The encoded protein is CASSRRGGGNEKLFF.

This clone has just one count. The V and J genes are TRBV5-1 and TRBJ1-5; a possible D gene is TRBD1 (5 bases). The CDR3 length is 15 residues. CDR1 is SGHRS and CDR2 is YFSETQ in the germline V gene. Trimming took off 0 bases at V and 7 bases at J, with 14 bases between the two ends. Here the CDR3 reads CASSLGHAGEQPQHF. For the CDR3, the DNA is TGCGCCAGCAGCTTGGGTCACGCGGGGGAACAGCCCCAGCATTTT.

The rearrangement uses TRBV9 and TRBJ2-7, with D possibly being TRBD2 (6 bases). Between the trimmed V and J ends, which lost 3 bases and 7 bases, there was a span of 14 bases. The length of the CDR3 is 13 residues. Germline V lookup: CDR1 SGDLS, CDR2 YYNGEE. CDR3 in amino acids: CASSARLVGEQYF. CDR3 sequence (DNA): TGTGCCAGCAGCGCTCGACTAGTAGGGGAGCAGTACTTC.

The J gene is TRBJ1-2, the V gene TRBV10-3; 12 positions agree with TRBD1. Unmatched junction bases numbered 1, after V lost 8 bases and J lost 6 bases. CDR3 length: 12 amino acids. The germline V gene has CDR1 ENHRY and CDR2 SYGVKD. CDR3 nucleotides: TGTGCCATCGGGACAGGGGGCGATGGCTACACCTTC. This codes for CAIGTGGDGYTF.

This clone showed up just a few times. The CDR3 region is CASSYMGSNYGYTF. CDR3 in DNA: TGTGCCAGCAGTTACATGGGCTCTAACTATGGCTACACCTTC. V usage is TRBV6-2 or TRBV6-3 and J usage is TRBJ1-2, with no clear D. V gave up 2 bases and J gave up 0 bases, with 7 bases separating them. The length of the CDR3 is 14 residues. In germline, CDR1 is MNHEY, CDR2 SVGEGT.

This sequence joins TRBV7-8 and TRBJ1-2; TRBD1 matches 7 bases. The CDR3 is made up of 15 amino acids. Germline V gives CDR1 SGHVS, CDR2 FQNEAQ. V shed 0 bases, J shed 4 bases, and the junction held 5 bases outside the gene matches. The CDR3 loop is CASSLAQGQIYGYTF. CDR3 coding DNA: TGTGCCAGCAGCTTAGCGCAGGGACAGATCTATGGCTACACCTTC.

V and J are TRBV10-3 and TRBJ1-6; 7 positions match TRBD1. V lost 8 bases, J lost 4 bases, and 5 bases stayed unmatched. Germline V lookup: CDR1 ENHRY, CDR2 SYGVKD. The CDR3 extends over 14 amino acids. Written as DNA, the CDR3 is TGTGCCATCGGTCTGGGACAGTATAATTCACCCCTCCACTTT. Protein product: CAIGLGQYNSPLHF.

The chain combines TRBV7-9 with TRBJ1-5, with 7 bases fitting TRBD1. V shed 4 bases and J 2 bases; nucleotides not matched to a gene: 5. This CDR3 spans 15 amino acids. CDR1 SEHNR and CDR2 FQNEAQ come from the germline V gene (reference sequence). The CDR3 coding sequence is TGTGCCAGCAGCTCGGACAGGTCGGGCAATCAGCCCCAGCATTTT. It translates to CASSSDRSGNQPQHF.

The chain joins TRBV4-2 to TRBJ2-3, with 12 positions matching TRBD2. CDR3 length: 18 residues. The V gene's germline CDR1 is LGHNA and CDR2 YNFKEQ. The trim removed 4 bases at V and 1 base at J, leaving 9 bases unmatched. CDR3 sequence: CASSLRLAGEDGTDTQYF. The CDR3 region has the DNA TGTGCCAGCAGCCTTCGACTAGCGGGAGAGGATGGCACAGATACGCAGTATTTT.

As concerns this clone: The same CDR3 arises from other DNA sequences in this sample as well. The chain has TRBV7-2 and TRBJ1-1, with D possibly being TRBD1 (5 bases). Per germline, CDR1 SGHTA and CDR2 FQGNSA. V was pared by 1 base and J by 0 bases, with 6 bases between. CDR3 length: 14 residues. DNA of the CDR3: TGTGCCAGCAGCTTAGGACAGCTGAACACTGAAGCTTTCTTT. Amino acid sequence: CASSLGQLNTEAFF.

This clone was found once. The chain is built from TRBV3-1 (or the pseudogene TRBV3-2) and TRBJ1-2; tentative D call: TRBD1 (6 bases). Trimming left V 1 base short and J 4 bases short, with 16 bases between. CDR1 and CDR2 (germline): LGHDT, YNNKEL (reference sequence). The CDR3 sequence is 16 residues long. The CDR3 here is CASSQATLRGFYGYTF. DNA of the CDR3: TGTGCCAGCAGCCAAGCCACTCTGAGGGGGTTCTATGGCTACACCTTC.

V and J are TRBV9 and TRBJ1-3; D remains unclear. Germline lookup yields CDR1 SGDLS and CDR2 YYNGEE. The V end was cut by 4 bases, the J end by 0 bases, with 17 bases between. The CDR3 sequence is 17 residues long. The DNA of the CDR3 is TGTGCCAGCAGCACAATCGGGGTTCATCTCTCTGGAAACACCATATATTTT. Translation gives CASSTIGVHLSGNTIYF.

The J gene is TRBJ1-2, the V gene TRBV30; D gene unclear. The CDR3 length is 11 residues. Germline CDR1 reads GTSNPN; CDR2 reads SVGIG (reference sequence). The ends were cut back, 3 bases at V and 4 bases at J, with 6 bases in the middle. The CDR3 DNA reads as TGTGCCTGGAGGGGCGTCTATGGCTACACCTTC. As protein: CAWRGVYGYTF. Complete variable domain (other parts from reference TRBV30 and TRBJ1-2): SQTIHQWPATLVQPVGSPLSLECTVEGTSNPNLYWYRQAAGRGLQLLFYSVGIGQISSEVPQNLSASRPQDRQFILSSKKLLLSDSGFYLCAWRGVYGYTFGSGTRLTVV.

CDR3 region: CASSRTGRGYQETQYF. In DNA form, the CDR3 reads TGTGCCAGTAGCAGGACAGGGCGAGGATACCAAGAGACCCAGTACTTC. The chain recombines TRBV19 with TRBJ2-5, with 8 bases identical to TRBD1. V shed 6 bases, J shed 0 bases, and the junction held 9 bases outside the gene matches. The CDR3 totals 16 residues. From germline, CDR1 is LNHDA and CDR2 SQIVND (reference sequence).

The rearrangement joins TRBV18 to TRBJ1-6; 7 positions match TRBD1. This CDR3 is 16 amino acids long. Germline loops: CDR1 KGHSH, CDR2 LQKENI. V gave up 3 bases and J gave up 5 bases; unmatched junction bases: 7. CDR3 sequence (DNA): TGTGCCAGCTCACCGGCTACCGGGACAGATAATTCACCCCTCCACTTT. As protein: CASSPATGTDNSPLHF.